These T cell receptor beta chains were read from a single sample in a study of beta chain features in type 1 diabetes. The protocol was immunoSEQ multiplex PCR, while the TCRdb copy is restricted to in-frame clones and leaves out a portion. The sample comprises a few hundred thousand clones, roughly 21% of which are singletons, and around 0.04% rests with the top ten. Input material: naive CD4+ T cells from blood. These receptors all come from a young woman in good health. Each CDR3 is given with its conserved first and last residue. D genes are given only for firm matches. Rows may omit the clone size; those that give it use once, few, many or a size class.

few	TRBV29-1	-	TRBJ1-5	TGCAGCGTCTCCGGGACAAATAGCAATCAGCCCCAGCATTTT	CSVSGTNSNQPQHF
-	TRBV7-3	-	TRBJ1-5	TGTGCCAGCAGCCCGACGGGGGAGCAGCCCCAGCATTTT	CASSPTGEQPQHF
-	TRBV7-2	-	TRBJ2-1	TGTGCCAGCAGCTTAGTATTTTCGGATGAGCAGTTCTTC	CASSLVFSDEQFF
-	TRBV29-1	TRBD1	TRBJ1-1	TGCAGCGTTGAAGATTCAGGGGGGAGCGGCACTGAAGCTTTCTTT	CSVEDSGGSGTEAFF
few	TRBV7-2	TRBD1	TRBJ1-1	TGTGCCAGCAGCTTACTAGGGACAGTGAACACTGAAGCTTTCTTT	CASSLLGTVNTEAFF
few	TRBV5-6	TRBD1	TRBJ1-2	TGTGCCAGCAGCTCCGGACAGGATTATGGCTACACCTTC	CASSSGQDYGYTF
few	TRBV7-2	-	TRBJ2-5	TGTGCCAGCAGCTCCGCCCGGGGGGAGACCCAGTACTTC	CASSSARGETQYF
-	TRBV6-1	TRBD1	TRBJ1-1	TGTGCCAGCAGTGAATTGAGACAGGGAACTGAAGCTTTCTTT	CASSELRQGTEAFF
-	TRBV7-9	TRBD2	TRBJ2-5	TGTGCCAGCAGCTTAGCGCCGGGGAGGGGAGAGACCCAGTACTTC	CASSLAPGRGETQYF
-	TRBV5-1	TRBD2	TRBJ2-3	TGCGCCAGCAGCTTGGGGCGGGAGACAGATACGCAGTATTTT	CASSLGRETDTQYF
few	TRBV10-3	-	TRBJ1-3	TGTGCCATCAGGACCGACAGGGGAAACACCATATATTTT	CAIRTDRGNTIYF
-	TRBV11-3	-	TRBJ2-5	TGTGCCAGCAGCTTAGACAAGGGACTAGAGACCCAGTACTTC	CASSLDKGLETQYF
-	TRBV13	-	TRBJ2-3	TGTGCCAGCAGCTTAGACAGGGCAGATACGCAGTATTTT	CASSLDRADTQYF
-	TRBV5-4	-	TRBJ1-2	TGTGCCAGCAGCTCGCGGACAGTCCAAGGGTACACCTTC	CASSSRTVQGYTF
few	TRBV10-3	TRBD1	TRBJ1-5	TGTGCCATCAGCCGGACAGGGGGCAACAATCAGCCCCAGCATTTT	CAISRTGGNNQPQHF
-	TRBV9	TRBD2	TRBJ2-5	TGTGCCAGCAGCGTGAGCGGGAGGGGGGAGACCCAGTACTTC	CASSVSGRGETQYF
-	TRBV30	TRBD1	TRBJ1-6	TGTGCCTCAAACAAAGACAGGGTATATTCACCCCTCCACTTT	CASNKDRVYSPLHF
few	TRBV2	-	TRBJ2-7	TGTGCCAGCAGTGAACTGGGGAGCTCCTACGAGCAGTACTTC	CASSELGSSYEQYF
few	TRBV5-4	TRBD2	TRBJ2-1	TGTGCCGGCGCGACTAGCGGGATTCATGAGCAGTTCTTC	CAGATSGIHEQFF
-	TRBV7-9	-	TRBJ2-4	TGTGCCAGCAGCTTAGTGACCGGGTCCACAAGGGGAAACATTCAGTACTTC	CASSLVTGSTRGNIQYF
-	TRBV11-2	TRBD2	TRBJ2-5	TGTGCCAGCAGATTCATCCGGGACTATCAAGAGACCCAGTACTTC	CASRFIRDYQETQYF
few	TRBV9	-	TRBJ2-2	TGTGCCAGCAGCGTTTTTGAGTTCATCGGGGAGCTGTTTTTT	CASSVFEFIGELFF
few	TRBV7-9	-	TRBJ1-1	TGTGCCAGCAGCTTGCAGACTCGGATCACTGAAGCTTTCTTT	CASSLQTRITEAFF
-	TRBV5-1	TRBD1	TRBJ1-1	TGCGCCAGCAGGGGAGGACAGGGGAGGACTGAAGCTTTCTTT	CASRGGQGRTEAFF
few	TRBV30	TRBD2	TRBJ2-1	TGTGCCTGGAGTGTACCCCACAGCGGGAGGGCCGGTGAGCAGTTCTTC	CAWSVPHSGRAGEQFF
few	TRBV30	TRBD1	TRBJ2-7	TGTGCCTGGAGCCGCTTAAACCTGGGACAGAGAGTAGGGTACGAGCAGTACTTC	CAWSRLNLGQRVGYEQYF
-	TRBV2	-	TRBJ1-1	TGTGCCAGCAGTCGGGACATCCCAGGGAAAGCTTTCTTT	CASSRDIPGKAFF